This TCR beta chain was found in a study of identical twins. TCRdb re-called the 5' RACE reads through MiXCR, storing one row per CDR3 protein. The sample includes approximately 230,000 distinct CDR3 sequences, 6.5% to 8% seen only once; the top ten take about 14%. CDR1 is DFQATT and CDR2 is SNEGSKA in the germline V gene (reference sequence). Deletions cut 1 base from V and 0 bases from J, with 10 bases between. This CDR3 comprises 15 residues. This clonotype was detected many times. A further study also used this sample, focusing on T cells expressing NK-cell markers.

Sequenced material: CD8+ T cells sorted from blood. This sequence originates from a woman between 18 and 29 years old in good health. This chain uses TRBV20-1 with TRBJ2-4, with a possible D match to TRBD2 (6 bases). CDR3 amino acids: CSARGGVEAKNIQYF. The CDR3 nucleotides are TGCAGTGCTAGAGGGGGGGTCGAAGCCAAAAACATTCAGTACTTC.